A single sample gave rise to the 17 T cell receptor beta chains below, sequenced in a study of blood T cell repertoires in COVID-19. Clones were sequenced by immunoSEQ multiplex PCR, and TCRdb holds only the in-frame ones, with some missing. The sample lists 450,000 or so clones, 90% occurring once. The sample consisted of PBMCs or T cells enriched from blood (not recorded which). The source is a man aged 18 to 30 who had recovered from COVID-19.

The chain has TRBV10-3 and TRBJ1-5; tentative D call: TRBD1 (6 bases). The CDR3 sequence is 14 residues long. Trimming took 0 bases from V and 9 from J, leaving 12 bases between them. CDR1 is ENHRY, CDR2 SYGVKD, per germline. This CDR3 reads CAISESRGGAPQHF. Here the CDR3 DNA reads TGTGCCATCAGTGAGTCGAGAGGGGGAGCGCCCCAGCATTTT.

This chain joins TRBV4-1 and TRBJ2-3; TRBD2 might be the D (6 bases). CDR3 length: 15 residues. V was shortened by 0 bases and J by 3 bases, with 10 bases between the two germline ends. CDR1 is MGHRA, CDR2 YSYEKL, per germline. The CDR3 reads CASSQDYGRTDTQYF. The CDR3 nucleotides are TGCGCCAGCAGCCAAGATTACGGGAGAACAGATACGCAGTATTTT.

The count of this clone is one. The chain links TRBV5-4 to TRBJ1-2; unclear D gene. Germline V gives CDR1 SGHNT, CDR2 YYREEE (reference sequence). The V end lost 4 bases, the J end lost 4 bases, and 17 bases lay between the germline ends. CDR3 length: 15 amino acids. CDR3 protein: CASSRQDGESYGYTF. The CDR3 bases are TGTGCCAGCAGCCGGCAGGACGGGGAAAGCTATGGCTACACCTTC.

This clone was observed once. CDR3 nucleotides: TGTGCCAGCAGTGTCCGGGCCCGACTAAGCACCGGGGAGCTGTTTTTT. Encoded protein: CASSVRARLSTGELFF. This chain joins TRBV2 and TRBJ2-2; weak D call: TRBD2 (5 bases). The CDR3 runs to 16 residues. V lost 4 bases and J lost 4, with 16 bases in between. CDR1 and CDR2 from the germline V gene are SNHLY and FYNNEI. Full variable domain (rest looked up from reference TRBV2 and TRBJ2-2): EPEVTQTPSHQVTQMGQEVILRCVPISNHLYFYWYRQILGQKVEFLVSFYNNEISEKSEIFDDQFSVERPDGSNFTLKIRSTKLEDSAMYFCASSVRARLSTGELFFGEGSRLTVL.

The chain recombines TRBV27 with TRBJ1-2, with D possibly TRBD1 on 6 matching bases. This CDR3 spans 14 amino acids. V was cut by 5 bases and J by 8 bases, with 18 bases left in between. CDR1 and CDR2 from the germline V gene are MNHEY and SMNVEV (reference sequence). The CDR3 coding sequence is TGTGCCAGCAGTACCCGGGACACTCTGGTGGGCTACACCTTC. Protein: CASSTRDTLVGYTF.

CDR3 loop: CASSVESYTF. The CDR3 region has the DNA TGTGCCAGCAGTGTGGAGAGCTACACCTTC. V usage is TRBV2 and J usage is TRBJ1-2; D is ambiguous. The CDR3 is made up of 10 amino acids. The germline V and J ends were trimmed by 4 bases and 9 bases, with 6 bases remaining between them. Germline V CDR1 and CDR2: SNHLY, FYNNEI.

CDR3 amino acids: CASSDDDREAFF. The CDR3 DNA reads as TGTGCCAGCAGCGATGATGACAGAGAAGCTTTCTTT. The chain recombines TRBV2 with TRBJ1-1; possibly TRBD1 for D (5 bases). Looked up from germline, CDR1 is SNHLY and CDR2 is FYNNEI. This CDR3 region has 12 residues. V lost 6 bases, J lost 8 bases, and 13 bases lay in between.

This clone was observed once. The chain joins TRBV6-5 to TRBJ1-4; 7 bases match TRBD1. The V and J ends lost 5 bases and 2 bases, in that order; junction bases with no gene match: 5. CDR3 length equals 15 residues. CDR1 is MNHEY and CDR2 is SVGAGI in the germline V gene. The CDR3 sequence is CASSPLRGTNEKLFF. In DNA form, the CDR3 reads TGTGCCAGCAGTCCCCTCAGGGGGACTAATGAAAAACTGTTTTTT.

This sequence joins TRBV3-1 (or the pseudogene TRBV3-2) and TRBJ1-3; D might be TRBD1 (6 bases). Germline CDR1 and CDR2: LGHDT and YNNKEL (reference sequence). V lost 1 base, J lost 7 bases, and 14 bases lay in between. This CDR3 has 15 amino acids. The CDR3 sequence is CASSQGGQGRNTIYF. CDR3 coding DNA: TGTGCCAGCAGCCAAGGGGGGCAGGGCAGGAACACCATATATTTT.

This chain uses TRBV11-2 with TRBJ2-1; D is uncertain. Germline V CDR1 and CDR2: SGHAT, FQNNGV. V was clipped by 6 bases and J by 8 bases, with 14 bases between them. The CDR3 consists of 13 residues. CDR3 in DNA: TGTGCCAGCAGTTTCCCCGACTTACATGAGCAGTTCTTC. It is translated as CASSFPDLHEQFF.

The V and J genes are TRBV19 and TRBJ2-1, with 7 bases identical to TRBD1. CDR1 is LNHDA and CDR2 is SQIVND in the germline V gene (reference sequence). The trim removed 2 bases at V and 2 bases at J, leaving 6 bases unmatched. The CDR3 runs 16 residues. In DNA form, the CDR3 reads TGTGCCAGTAGTATATCGAGGCAGGGGGCCTACAATGAGCAGTTCTTC. Protein product: CASSISRQGAYNEQFF.

The chain recombines TRBV5-5 with TRBJ1-1, with 7 bases matching TRBD1. Germline lookup yields CDR1 SGHKS and CDR2 YYEKEE (reference sequence). CDR3 length equals 14 residues. With 3 bases clipped from V and 1 base from J, the junction kept 3 bases outside the gene matches. In nucleotides, the CDR3 is TGTGCCAGCAGCTGGGGACAGAGGAACACTGAAGCTTTCTTT. It yields the protein CASSWGQRNTEAFF.

This chain uses TRBV9 with TRBJ2-2, with D possibly TRBD1 on 6 matching bases. This CDR3 contains 13 residues. The V gene lost 1 base and the J gene lost 5 bases, with 6 bases spanning the gap. The germline CDR1 and CDR2 sequences are SGDLS and YYNGEE. CDR3 DNA: TGTGCCAGCAGCGTACAGGGGACCGGGGAGCTGTTTTTT. Amino acid sequence: CASSVQGTGELFF.

The chain combines TRBV18 with TRBJ1-1; D perhaps matches TRBD1 (5 bases). Trimming took off 0 bases at V and 4 bases at J, with 9 bases between the two ends. This CDR3 spans 14 amino acids. In germline, CDR1 is KGHSH, CDR2 LQKENI. The CDR3 sequence is CASSPPGGGTEAFF. The DNA for the CDR3 is TGTGCCAGCTCACCACCGGGGGGAGGCACTGAAGCTTTCTTT.

This chain connects TRBV7-2 to TRBJ1-5; 8 nucleotides line up with TRBD1. The CDR3 is made up of 13 amino acids. Germline CDR1 reads SGHTA; CDR2 reads FQGNSA. V was clipped by 8 bases and J by 9 bases; unmatched bases: 9. This CDR3 reads CASSRTGTLPQHF. In DNA, the CDR3 is TGTGCCAGCTCCCGGACAGGGACTCTGCCCCAGCATTTT. Full variable domain (remainder filled in from reference TRBV7-2 and TRBJ1-5): GAGVSQSPSNKVTEKGKDVELRCDPISGHTALYWYRQSLGQGLEFLIYFQGNSAPDKSGLPSDRFSAERTGGSVSTLTIQRTQQEDSAVYLCASSRTGTLPQHFGDGTRLSIL.

V is TRBV19 and J is TRBJ1-2; perhaps TRBD1 as D (6 bases). This CDR3 has 12 residues. V was cut by 10 bases and J by 5 bases, with 14 bases left in between. Germline assignment: CDR1 LNHDA and CDR2 SQIVND (reference sequence). The CDR3 DNA follows: TGTGCCACCCAAAAGACAGGTTATGGCTACACCTTC. Translation: CATQKTGYGYTF.

The chain recombines TRBV29-1 with TRBJ2-1, with 7 bases identical to TRBD1. The CDR3 loop spans 13 amino acids. The ends lost 4 bases at V and 2 bases at J; junction bases unmatched: 2. The germline gives CDR1 SQVTM, CDR2 ANQGSEA. The CDR3 loop is CSVGQGAYNEQFF. The CDR3 DNA is TGCAGCGTTGGGCAGGGGGCCTACAATGAGCAGTTCTTC.